The T cell receptor beta chain described here comes from a study of cytomegalovirus exposure and HLA in healthy donors (dated by TCRdb to 2016 to 2017). Study-wide context: According to an earlier analysis of 587 of the donors, some 180 million T cells yielded 100 million or so unique TCR beta sequences and about 280 Gb of sequence data. About 280 gigabases of sequencing data and 78 million or so unique TCR sequences were included in an early release covering 550 to 800 HLA-typed donors. The genetic ancestry cluster associated with self-reported Caucasian donors included 80% to 90% of the roughly 400 genotyped donors. The study aimed to test whether cataloging public T cell receptors could reveal signatures of past pathogen exposure. The T cell repertoires of under 700 subjects were profiled by immunosequencing and related to cytomegalovirus serostatus. A separate validation cohort of 90 to 150 different subjects was used in addition to the roughly 720-subject first cohort. The study combined high-throughput TCR immunosequencing, statistical association of individual TCRs with disease status, and machine learning to predict cytomegalovirus infection status. A later analysis re-examined previously published TCR beta repertoires from 610 or so donors and added high-resolution HLA genotyping to investigate patterns of TCR occurrence. In the later analysis, no new phenotypic data were used to find candidate immune exposures; instead, reliance was placed on TCR beta sequences and their occurrence across donors. An earlier analysis of 587 of the donors used high-throughput TCR beta sequencing to judge whether each TCR beta V gene segment behaved as functional or pseudogenic. Alongside the repertoire data, information on donor age, sex, ethnicity and CMV serostatus was compiled. A later genetic analysis used genome-wide SNP genotypes for about 65% of the roughly 670 donors, treating that subset as a discovery cohort. Every discovery cohort repertoire had been produced on one sequencing platform. Class I and class II HLA loci were covered by the typing at four-digit resolution. The number of typed donors differed by locus: about 629-630 for A, B, C, DRB1 and DQB1; approximately 520 for DQA1; 600 to 610 for DPA1; and some 450 for DPB1. Because of strong linkage in the cohort, roughly five DR-DQ haplotypes were treated as single units for association and clustering. Among roughly 370 genotyped donors of the cohort, an average of about 240,000 unique TCR beta nucleotide sequences were sequenced per donor, roughly 20% of them non-productive. On the study overall, not on this receptor specifically: Most CMV-associated TCR beta chains appeared to be HLA-restricted in a later analysis, and the HLA associations seemed to be driven largely by CMV exposure. Specific HLA alleles were associated with roughly 16,000 TCR beta sequences at a false discovery rate of 0.05 in a later analysis. A later analysis found that TCR association rates varied across HLA loci, with DRB1 alleles showing the most associated TCRs and HLA-C alleles the fewest. Linkage disequilibrium might explain the correlated functional status among segregating V segments, but an unknown experimental factor could not be ruled out. In a later genetic analysis, fewer N-insertions in productive TCRs were reported among donors in an Asian-associated ancestry cluster than the approximately 710-donor mean. Across donors, most TCR sequences were observed very rarely, whereas some public TCRs were present in many individuals. Some IMGT-functional V segments, including TRBV6-2 and TRBV6-3, could not be distinguished by the 87-base-pair reads and were therefore excluded. An earlier analysis of around 500 of the donors showed that most TCR beta V segments appeared in productive rearrangements either about 87% or about 30% of the time, which broadly matched IMGT annotations. The cohort was sequenced for TCR beta chains only, and without alpha or paired-chain data the features that could be detected were limited. Because HLA typing was missing for some donors at each locus, association tests included only the typed subset. When HLA alleles, especially DR and DQ, strongly co-occurred, attributing TCR associations to individual alleles was difficult. Cytomegalovirus status was reported to be diagnosed by the classifier with high specificity and sensitivity in both the original and validation cohorts. A further reported finding was that TCR beta sequences accurately predicted the HLA-A and HLA-B alleles for most subjects in the first cohort. In a later genetic analysis, a missense DCLRE1C variant was associated with V-gene and J-gene trimming of TCR beta chains, and the association was replicated in an independent cohort. According to the authors, the approach could potentially be generalized to other disease states and immunological phenotypes. Presence/absence analyses assumed roughly uniform sequencing depth across donors, an assumption that may not hold. In a later analysis, HLA-associated TCR beta chains showed more clonal expansion and lower generation probabilities than non-associated chains that were equally common. In a later analysis, several top co-occurrence clusters were reported to appear linked to parvovirus B19, influenza, CMV and Epstein-Barr virus. CMV serostatus was the only immune exposure information available for the cohort. About 17 rarely observed V segments, including chromosome 9 orphons, were excluded from the earlier analysis of some 590 of the donors because counts were too low. In the study, some 160 TCR beta chains were listed as associated with cytomegalovirus. A few of the identified cytomegalovirus-associated TCR beta chains were confirmed in vitro to be specific for cytomegalovirus antigens. A cluster of highly shared sequence variants was judged likely to be a technical artifact of the sequencing pipeline.

Libraries were constructed by the immunoSEQ multiplex PCR assay. A mixture of 60 forward primers for TCR Vbeta segments and 13 reverse primers for TCR Jbeta segments was used in the multiplex PCR. The CDR3 region of rearranged TCR beta genes was amplified from genomic DNA by a multiplex PCR assay. On the Illumina HiSeq System, the amplified TCR beta libraries were sequenced as 87-base-pair reads. The source study handled its data this way. A later analysis tallied about 77 million unique TCR beta chains across the 666 repertoires, and approximately 9.9 million of those chains were shared by two or more donors. Raw reads were error-corrected and collapsed into unique sequences by a nearest-neighbor algorithm in which closely related sequences were merged to remove PCR and sequencing errors. CDR3 sequences were aligned to IMGT reference sequences to assign V, D and J gene segments. For a sequence to be retained, at least a six-nucleotide match to both a V gene segment and a J gene segment was required. Rearrangements were classified as productive when the CDR3 lacked stop codons and remained in frame with V and J, and all other rearrangements were classified as non-productive. CDR3 was defined by IMGT convention, running from the second conserved V-encoded cysteine to the conserved J-encoded phenylalanine. In an earlier analysis of more than 550 of the donors, sequences lacking an unambiguous match to a single V gene segment were excluded. An earlier analysis of a few hundred of the donors classified V segments as functional when productive rearrangements were above 56.7% and as segregating when the standard deviation between donors was above 5%. A statistical classification framework was built for diagnosing cytomegalovirus status from the catalog of TCR beta chain sequences. A later analysis assigned V and J genes by comparing TCR nucleotide sequences with IMGT/GENE-DB human TR gene sequences. A later analysis assigned CDR3 sequences and most-parsimonious VDJ recombination scenarios with the TCRdist pipeline. A later analysis defined each TCR beta chain by its CDR3 amino acid sequence plus V-gene family, and excluded reads lacking a unique V-gene family. In a later analysis, around 600 highly shared, low-generation-probability nucleotide sequences were removed to address suspected cross-contamination and a sequencing artifact. In a later analysis, a clonal expansion index was calculated for each public chain from normalized within-repertoire ranks of inferred template counts. Generation probabilities in a later analysis came from a VDJ recombination model fitted to out-of-frame rearrangements, and those results were checked against IGoR. In a later analysis, TCR-TCR, TCR-HLA and TCR-CMV co-occurrence was scored with hypergeometric tests, and a repertoire-size bias correction was applied to TCR pairs. In a later analysis, false discovery rates were estimated by permuting HLA or CMV assignments 20 times. A later analysis grouped co-occurring TCRs with DBSCAN, adding TCRdist sequence similarity when clustering within HLA-allele-positive subsets. Repertoires with fewer than 30,000 or more than 120,000 public chains were left out of co-occurrence clustering, as were about five repertoires with anomalous nucleotide sharing. TCRdb re-hosts the immuneACCESS table, in-frame sequences only. Its copies lack some clones; in the studies checked, an unresolved V gene accounts for under half of them, and the cause for the rest is not known. V and J calls and clone size are given by that table; D and trimming were obtained from the DNA. A total of 150,000 to 200,000 clones appear in this sample, roughly 12% of them only once. About 7.8% of the sample lies in the top ten.

This clone appeared a few times. Its antigen specificity is not known. No much larger clone exists at a distance of one base, and base qualities are not known. The cohort was made up of roughly 670 healthy bone marrow donors. At the time of sampling, all cohort members were nominally healthy, though unrecorded immune exposures were likely present. The donor was CMV seropositive and belonged to the group of about 290 seropositive cohort members. A peripheral blood sample was collected from each donor, and TCR beta sequencing was performed on peripheral blood mononuclear cells. Genomic DNA extraction from the blood cell samples was performed with the Qiagen DNeasy Blood Extraction Kit. From the germline V gene, CDR1 is SGHVS and CDR2 is FNYEAQ. Trimming takes 4 bases from V and 3 bases from J, and the germline ends sit 10 bases apart. The CDR3 contains 13 residues, cysteine and valine counted. The sequence is cut down to CDR3 DNA, 39 bases in frame from base 1.

This receptor was identified in a man aged 50-59 years in good health and CMV-seropositive. Here the chain combines TRBV7-6 and TRBJ2-7; a tentative D call is TRBD1 (5 bases match). Material: PBMCs. The sequenced DNA is TGTGCCAGCAGCTCCAGACAGATCTACGAGCAGTACGTC. It is translated as CASSSRQIYEQYV.